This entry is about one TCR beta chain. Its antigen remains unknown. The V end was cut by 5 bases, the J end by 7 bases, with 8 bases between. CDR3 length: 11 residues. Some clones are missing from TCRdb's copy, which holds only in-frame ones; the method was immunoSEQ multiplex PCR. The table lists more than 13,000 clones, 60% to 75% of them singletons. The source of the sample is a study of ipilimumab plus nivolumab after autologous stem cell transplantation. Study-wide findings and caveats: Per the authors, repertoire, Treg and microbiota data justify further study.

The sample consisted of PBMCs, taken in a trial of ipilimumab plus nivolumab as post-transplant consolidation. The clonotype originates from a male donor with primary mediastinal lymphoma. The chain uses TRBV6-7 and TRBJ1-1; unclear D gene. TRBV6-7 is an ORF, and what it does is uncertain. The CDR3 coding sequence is TGTGCCAGCAGTAGCAAGATTGAAGCTTTCTTT. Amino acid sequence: CASSSKIEAFF.